Listed below are T cell receptor beta chains from one sample, sequenced in a study of OX40 agonist ivuxolimab in advanced cancers. The repertoire was sequenced with immunoSEQ multiplex PCR; TCRdb's copy has only in-frame clones and lacks some. The repertoire holds 25,000 to 40,000 clones, roughly 80% seen once, with about 22% in the top ten. The sample in question was CD4+ or CD8+ T cells sorted from blood, obtained in a trial of the OX40 agonist ivuxolimab. These receptors all come from an adult with an advanced solid tumor such as melanoma, head and neck, liver or kidney cancer. CDR3s include the opening cysteine and the closing phenylalanine or tryptophan. Fields, in order: CDR3 DNA, CDR3 protein, clone size, D gene, J gene, V gene, CDR3 length. The D gene is left open where the match is weak. Where a row states a size, it is once, few, many or the class of an expanded clone; other rows omit it.

TGTGCCAGCAGCCGACAGGGTGACTACAATGAGCAGTTCTTC CASSRQGDYNEQFF NA TRBD1 TRBJ2-1 TRBV4-2 14
TGTGCCAGCAGTGACGGGGTCTACAATGAGCAGTTCTTC CASSDGVYNEQFF NA NA TRBJ2-1 TRBV27 13
TGTGCCATCAGTGAGTCAACTGAAGCTTTCTTT CAISESTEAFF NA NA TRBJ1-1 TRBV10-3 11
TGTGCCAGCAGTTCCAGTATGGGTCAGCCCCAGCATTTT CASSSSMGQPQHF NA NA TRBJ1-5 TRBV28 13
TGTGCCAGCAGTCCGGGACACCAATTAGCTGAAGCTTTCTTT CASSPGHQLAEAFF NA NA TRBJ1-1 TRBV5-4 14
TGCGCCAGCAGCCAAGATCTAGCGGGGGGGCCAGATACGCAGTATTTT CASSQDLAGGPDTQYF NA TRBD2 TRBJ2-3 TRBV4-3 16
TGTGCCAGCAGCCTTGGGGGGACAGGGTTTCGCGAGCAGTACTTC CASSLGGTGFREQYF NA NA TRBJ2-7 TRBV21-1 15
TGTGCCAGCAGCCAGACAGGGGGTGGCACAGATACGCAGTATTTT CASSQTGGGTDTQYF NA TRBD1 TRBJ2-3 TRBV14 15
TGTGCCAGCAGGCTGGACAGAACGAACACTGAAGCTTTCTTT CASRLDRTNTEAFF NA NA TRBJ1-1 TRBV2 14
TGTGCCAGCAGCTCAGAAGACCCCACGGATACGCAGTATTTT CASSSEDPTDTQYF NA NA TRBJ2-3 TRBV11-2 14
TGTGCCTGGACGGGGGGCTCCTACGAGCAGTACTTC CAWTGGSYEQYF NA TRBD2 TRBJ2-7 TRBV30 12
TGCGCCAGCAGCCAAGATATCGCCGGGACGGTGAACACCGGGGAGCTGTTTTTT CASSQDIAGTVNTGELFF NA NA TRBJ2-2 TRBV4-1 18
TGTGCCAGCTCACCCATTATAAAGACCCAGTACTTC CASSPIIKTQYF NA NA TRBJ2-5 TRBV18 12
TGTGCCATCAATACCCGGGGGAGCTCCTACGAGCAGTACTTC CAINTRGSSYEQYF NA NA TRBJ2-7 TRBV10-3 14
TGTGCCAGCAGCCAAGGACAGGGGATCTACGAGCAGTACTTC CASSQGQGIYEQYF NA TRBD1 TRBJ2-7 TRBV14 14
TGCGCCACCGGGGCAGGGGACTACTACGAGCAGTACTTC CATGAGDYYEQYF once NA TRBJ2-7 TRBV10-2 13
TGTGCCAGCACCTCCGGAGGGAGGGATGGCTACACCTTC CASTSGGRDGYTF NA NA TRBJ1-2 TRBV6-6 13
TGTGCCAGCAGCCCGTGGGACAGGGAGGCGCCTGAAGCTTTCTTT CASSPWDREAPEAFF once TRBD1 TRBJ1-1 TRBV11-2 15
TGTGCCTGGAGCCCAGACAGGGACGAGCAGTACTTC CAWSPDRDEQYF NA TRBD1 TRBJ2-7 TRBV30 12
TGTGCCAGCAGTTTGGGACTATTAGAGGGAGATACGCAGTATTTT CASSLGLLEGDTQYF NA TRBD2 TRBJ2-3 TRBV27 15
TGTGCCAGCAGTTTATCCAGGGGGGCCACCGGGGAGCTGTTTTTT CASSLSRGATGELFF NA NA TRBJ2-2 TRBV27 15
TGTGCCAGCTTGGAGGGGTTGAACACTGAAGCTTTCTTT CASLEGLNTEAFF NA NA TRBJ1-1 TRBV2 13
TGTGCCACCAGCAAGGACAGGGACTATGGCTACACCTTC CATSKDRDYGYTF NA TRBD1 TRBJ1-2 TRBV15 13
TGTGTCAGAAGCTTACCACATACCAGCTATGGCTACACCTTC CVRSLPHTSYGYTF NA NA TRBJ1-2 TRBV7-5 14
TGCGCCAGCAGCCCAAAGTCTGGACTTCCCTACAATGAGCAGTTCTTC CASSPKSGLPYNEQFF NA NA TRBJ2-1 TRBV4-1 16
TGTGCCAGCAGCTTGGGTCTAGCGGGAGGATCCTACGAGCAGTACTTC CASSLGLAGGSYEQYF NA TRBD2 TRBJ2-7 TRBV5-5 16
TGTGCCAGCAGCTTGACCCCCTCAAGCGAGTTCTTC CASSLTPSSEFF NA NA TRBJ2-1 TRBV7-9 12
TGTGCCAGCTCACGGGCATGGGAAGACACTGAAGCTTTCTTT CASSRAWEDTEAFF NA NA TRBJ1-1 TRBV18 14
TGCGCCAGCAGCCAAGCTCGAAGTTCCTACGAGCAGTACTTC CASSQARSSYEQYF few NA TRBJ2-7 TRBV4-3 14
TGTGCCAGCAGTCCTGGTGGTGGCTACACCTTC CASSPGGGYTF NA NA TRBJ1-2 TRBV28 11
TGTGCCAGCAGCGTAGGGGGCGGGACTTCCTACGAGCAGTACTTC CASSVGGGTSYEQYF NA NA TRBJ2-7 TRBV9 15
TGCGCCAGCAGCTTGGAGGTCGGGCTAGCGGGAGCAAACGAGCAGTACTTC CASSLEVGLAGANEQYF NA TRBD2 TRBJ2-7 TRBV5-1 17
TGTGCCAGCAGTGAATTTGGGCCGCCAGTCCTCTACTTC CASSEFGPPVLYF NA NA TRBJ2-7 TRBV25-1 13
TGTGCCAGCAGTTTCTACCCCGCTCAGGGTAACTATGGCTACACCTTC CASSFYPAQGNYGYTF NA NA TRBJ1-2 TRBV27 16
TGTGCCAGCAGCTTAACGGTATTGGATGAGCAGTTCTTC CASSLTVLDEQFF NA NA TRBJ2-1 TRBV5-6 13
TGCGCCAGCAGCCCGGGAGAGACAGGGGCCTACGAGCAGTACTTC CASSPGETGAYEQYF NA TRBD1 TRBJ2-7 TRBV4-1 15
TGTGCCAGCAGTTTAAGGGGACTGAATAGGGATGAGCAGTTCTTC CASSLRGLNRDEQFF NA NA TRBJ2-1 TRBV27 15
TGTGCCAGCAGTCTAGCGGGAGGGTCCTACAATGAGCAGTTCTTC CASSLAGGSYNEQFF NA TRBD2 TRBJ2-1 TRBV28 15
TGTGCCAGCAGCCCAGAGGCAGCTAGCGGGAGTGAGCTGTACTTC CASSPEAASGSELYF NA TRBD2 TRBJ2-7 TRBV9 15
TGCGCCAGCAGCGGCCCTGGGGCCTCCTACAATGAGCAGTTCTTC CASSGPGASYNEQFF NA NA TRBJ2-1 TRBV4-1 15
TGTGCCAGCAGCCAAGTGGGCCAGGGGGGCACAGATACGCAGTATTTT CASSQVGQGGTDTQYF NA TRBD1 TRBJ2-3 TRBV4-2 16
TGTGCCAGCAGTTACTCCGGGACAGGGGGCTACGAGCAGTACTTC CASSYSGTGGYEQYF medium-sized TRBD1 TRBJ2-7 TRBV6-6 15
TGTGCCATCAGTGACCGAGCAGGCCCCTCCTACGAGCAGTACTTC CAISDRAGPSYEQYF NA NA TRBJ2-7 TRBV10-3 15